This TCR beta chain emerged from a study of cytomegalovirus exposure and HLA in healthy donors (TCRdb year 2017). Regarding the complete study: An earlier analysis of roughly 610 of the donors reported approximately 260 Gb of sequence data and roughly 120 million unique TCR beta sequences obtained from approximately 180 million T cells. In the later analysis, no new phenotypic data were used to find candidate immune exposures; instead, reliance was placed on TCR beta sequences and their occurrence across donors. Typing coverage varied by locus: roughly 620-630 donors for A, B, C, DRB1 and DQB1; roughly 560 for DQA1; about 590 for DPA1; around 450 for DPB1. The study profiled the T cell repertoires of hundreds of subjects by immunosequencing and related them to cytomegalovirus serostatus. Alongside the repertoire data, information on donor age, sex, ethnicity and CMV serostatus was compiled. Class I and class II HLA loci were covered by the typing at four-digit resolution. To study patterns of TCR occurrence, a later analysis re-analyzed previously published TCR beta repertoires from 666 donors and added high-resolution HLA genotyping. Roughly 5 DR-DQ haplotypes were handled as single units for association and clustering, since linkage in the cohort was strong. About 300 gigabases of sequencing data and approximately 85 million unique TCR sequences were included in an early release covering around 600 HLA-typed donors. Of the 300 to 450 genotyped donors, over 65% fell in the genetic ancestry cluster associated with self-reported Caucasian donors. High-throughput TCR immunosequencing, statistical association of individual TCRs with disease status, and machine learning were combined to predict cytomegalovirus infection status. An earlier analysis of several hundred of the donors applied high-throughput TCR beta sequencing to assess whether each TCR beta V gene segment acted as functional or pseudogenic. All discovery cohort repertoires had been generated on a single sequencing platform. Among some 400 genotyped donors of the cohort, an average of about 220,000 unique TCR beta nucleotide sequences was sequenced per donor, of which roughly 18% were non-productive. The study aimed to test whether signatures of past pathogen exposure could be identified by cataloging public T cell receptors. Along with the approximately 620-subject first cohort, a separate validation cohort of over 90 different subjects was used. In a later genetic analysis, genome-wide SNP genotypes for about 55% of the roughly 700 donors were used, and that subset was treated as a discovery cohort.

Library preparation employed the immunoSEQ multiplex PCR assay. For the multiplex PCR, a mixture combining 60 forward primers for TCR Vbeta segments and 13 reverse primers for TCR Jbeta segments was used. The CDR3 region of rearranged TCR beta genes was amplified from genomic DNA by a multiplex PCR assay. The amplified TCR beta libraries were sequenced on the Illumina HiSeq System as 87-base-pair reads. The study's own analysis went as follows. A later analysis tallied around 87 million unique TCR beta chains across the 666 repertoires, and approximately 11 million of those chains were shared by two or more donors. A nearest-neighbor algorithm error-corrected the raw reads and collapsed the reads into unique sequences, merging closely related sequences to remove PCR and sequencing errors. Alignment of CDR3 sequences to IMGT reference sequences was used to assign V, D and J gene segments. For a sequence to be retained, a match of at least six nucleotides to both a V gene segment and a J gene segment was required. A rearrangement counted as productive if the CDR3 had no stop codons and remained in frame with V and J, and every other rearrangement counted as non-productive. Following IMGT convention, CDR3 was defined as the stretch from the second conserved V-encoded cysteine up to the conserved J-encoded phenylalanine. The earlier analysis of about 590 of the donors excluded sequences that lacked an unambiguous match to a single V gene segment. An earlier analysis of several hundred of the donors classified V segments as functional when productive rearrangements were above 56.7% and as segregating when the standard deviation between donors was above 5%. To diagnose cytomegalovirus status from the catalog of TCR beta chain sequences, a statistical classification framework was built. In a later analysis, V and J genes were assigned by comparing TCR nucleotide sequences against IMGT/GENE-DB human TR gene sequences. The TCRdist pipeline was used in a later analysis to assign CDR3 sequences and most-parsimonious VDJ recombination scenarios. A later analysis defined each TCR beta chain by its CDR3 amino acid sequence plus V-gene family, and excluded reads lacking a unique V-gene family. In a later analysis, 450 to 600 highly shared, low-generation-probability nucleotide sequences were removed to address suspected cross-contamination and a sequencing artifact. In a later analysis, a clonal expansion index for each public chain was calculated from normalized within-repertoire ranks of inferred template counts. In a later analysis, generation probabilities were computed with a VDJ recombination model fitted to out-of-frame rearrangements, and the resulting probabilities were checked against IGoR. In a later analysis, hypergeometric tests were used to score TCR-TCR, TCR-HLA and TCR-CMV co-occurrence, with a repertoire-size bias correction applied to TCR pairs. A later analysis estimated false discovery rates by permuting HLA or CMV assignments 20 times. A later analysis grouped co-occurring TCRs with DBSCAN, adding TCRdist sequence similarity when clustering within HLA-allele-positive subsets. Repertoires with fewer than 30,000 or more than 120,000 public chains were left out of co-occurrence clustering, as were five repertoires with anomalous nucleotide sharing. In its TCRdb copy, this immuneACCESS table keeps in-frame sequences only and misses some clones. Where compared with another copy, unresolved V genes explain less than half of these, and the others have no known cause. Clonal size and the V and J genes are those of that table, whereas D and trimming came from the DNA. Across this sample there are about 78,000 clones, with 60% to 70% seen only once. Around 5.8% of the sample goes to the ten largest clones.

Ends trimmed: V by 2 bases, J by 4 bases; bases unmatched to a gene: 14. The CDR3 holds 19 amino acids from the cysteine to the phenylalanine. Only the CDR3 portion is preserved as DNA: 57 bases, with reading frame beginning at the first base. Looking up the germline V gene (reference sequence) yields CDR1 PRHDT and CDR2 FYEKMQ. This clone was detected only a few times. Which antigen it targets is not known. The record has no base qualities; no much larger clone is one base away. The cohort was made up of 666 healthy bone marrow donors. At the time of sampling, every cohort member was nominally healthy, though immune exposures that went unrecorded were likely present. The donor was CMV seropositive and was included in the group of some 290 seropositive cohort members. A peripheral blood sample was collected from each donor, and TCR beta sequencing was performed on peripheral blood mononuclear cells. The Qiagen DNeasy Blood Extraction Kit was used to extract genomic DNA from the blood cell samples.

Broader findings and caveats from the paper: The presence/absence analyses assumed that sequencing depth was roughly uniform across donors, and that assumption may not be true. Because HLA typing was unavailable for some donors at each locus, only the typed subset was used in association tests. An association between a missense DCLRE1C variant and V-gene and J-gene trimming of TCR beta chains was found in a later genetic analysis and replicated in an independent cohort. In both the original and validation cohorts, the classifier was reported to diagnose cytomegalovirus status with high specificity and sensitivity. An earlier analysis of some 560 of the donors showed that most TCR beta V segments appeared in productive rearrangements either about 90% or about 30% of the time, which broadly matched IMGT annotations. In a later analysis, several top co-occurrence clusters were reported to appear linked to parvovirus B19, influenza, CMV and Epstein-Barr virus. Across donors, most TCR sequences were observed very rarely, whereas some public TCRs were present in many individuals. Some IMGT-functional V segments, including TRBV6-2 and TRBV6-3, could not be distinguished by the 87-base-pair reads and were therefore excluded. Compared with the approximately 670-donor mean, donors in an Asian-associated ancestry cluster had fewer N-insertions in productive TCRs, according to a later genetic analysis. Around 16 rarely observed V segments, including chromosome 9 orphons, were excluded from the earlier analysis of several hundred of the donors because counts were too low. According to a later analysis, most CMV-associated TCR beta chains appeared to be HLA-restricted, and the HLA associations seemed to be driven largely by CMV exposure. In a later analysis, about 17,000 TCR beta sequences were associated with specific HLA alleles at a false discovery rate of 0.05. The study listed 164 TCR beta chains as associated with cytomegalovirus. In vitro tests confirmed that three of the cytomegalovirus-associated TCR beta chains recognize cytomegalovirus antigens. A group of highly shared sequence variants was considered likely to be a technical artifact of the sequencing pipeline. Immune exposure information for the cohort was limited to CMV serostatus. In a later analysis, HLA-associated TCR beta chains were found to be more clonally expanded and to have lower generation probabilities than equally common non-associated chains. Strong co-occurrence of HLA alleles, especially DR and DQ, made assigning TCR associations to individual alleles difficult. This cohort had only TCR beta chains sequenced, and the lack of alpha or paired-chain data limited which features could be detected. In a later analysis, TCR association rates were found to vary across HLA loci, with the most associated TCRs seen for DRB1 alleles and the fewest for HLA-C alleles. Correlated functional status among segregating V segments might reflect linkage disequilibrium, but an unknown experimental factor could not be ruled out. A further reported finding was that TCR beta sequences accurately predicted the HLA-A and HLA-B alleles for most subjects in the first cohort. The authors suggested that the approach could potentially be extended to other disease states and immunological phenotypes.

The sequence is built from TRBV13 and TRBJ1-3, with 10 junctional bases fitting TRBD1. The material sequenced was PBMCs. The sequence derives from a man aged 30 to 45 in good health and CMV-seropositive. CDR3 sequence: CASSLLQKGTGVLGNTIYF. Here is the DNA: TGTGCCAGCAGCTTACTCCAAAAAGGGACAGGGGTGTTAGGAAACACCATATATTTT.